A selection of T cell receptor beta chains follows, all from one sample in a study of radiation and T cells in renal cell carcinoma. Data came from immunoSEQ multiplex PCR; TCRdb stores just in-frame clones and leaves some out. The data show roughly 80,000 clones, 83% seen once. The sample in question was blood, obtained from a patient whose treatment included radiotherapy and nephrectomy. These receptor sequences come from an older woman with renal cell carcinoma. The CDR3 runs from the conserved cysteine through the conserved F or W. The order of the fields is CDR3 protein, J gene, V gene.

cdr3_aa: CASSQNGGFNEKLFF; j_call: TRBJ1-4; v_call: TRBV4-1
cdr3_aa: CASSPRQEGTQYF; j_call: TRBJ2-5; v_call: TRBV28
cdr3_aa: CASSLGSRGVGSYTSYEQYF; j_call: TRBJ2-7; v_call: TRBV5-1
cdr3_aa: CASSSGRSNEKLFF; j_call: TRBJ1-4; v_call: TRBV7-2
cdr3_aa: CASSPEGNTIYF; j_call: TRBJ1-3; v_call: TRBV7-6
cdr3_aa: CASRFGQESSYEQYF; j_call: TRBJ2-7; v_call: TRBV6-5
cdr3_aa: CASSAAPGQGSNEQFF; j_call: TRBJ2-1; v_call: TRBV6-6
cdr3_aa: CASSVGTGAGQPQHF; j_call: TRBJ1-5; v_call: TRBV9
cdr3_aa: CASSPRPDRNTEAFF; j_call: TRBJ1-1; v_call: TRBV5-1
cdr3_aa: CASSGVALRGRKLFF; j_call: TRBJ1-4; v_call: TRBV6-5
cdr3_aa: CASSSLYGPEAFF; j_call: TRBJ1-1; v_call: TRBV7-2
cdr3_aa: CASRARDSPNTEAFF; j_call: TRBJ1-1; v_call: TRBV19
cdr3_aa: CASSLRYGTSGDNEQFF; j_call: TRBJ2-1; v_call: TRBV4-3
cdr3_aa: CAWRGADKYEQYF; j_call: TRBJ2-7; v_call: TRBV30
cdr3_aa: CASSVAGGTDTQYF; j_call: TRBJ2-3; v_call: TRBV19
cdr3_aa: CASSPPDGEATGELFF; j_call: TRBJ2-2; v_call: TRBV28
cdr3_aa: CASSVGQGDSPLHF; j_call: TRBJ1-6; v_call: TRBV9
cdr3_aa: CASSLALAGDTGELFF; j_call: TRBJ2-2; v_call: TRBV5-6
cdr3_aa: CASKGGDTGELFF; j_call: TRBJ2-2; v_call: TRBV6-6
cdr3_aa: CASSLRRMNSGRIVGELFF; j_call: TRBJ2-2; v_call: TRBV11-1
cdr3_aa: CASSQGQGIGNEQFF; j_call: TRBJ2-1; v_call: TRBV4-1
cdr3_aa: CASTLWASGQDEQFF; j_call: TRBJ2-1; v_call: TRBV27
cdr3_aa: CASSLTGFRVPPYEQYF; j_call: TRBJ2-7; v_call: TRBV7-2
cdr3_aa: CASSIRLAGGNEQFF; j_call: TRBJ2-1; v_call: TRBV19
cdr3_aa: CASREGEKLFF; j_call: TRBJ1-4; v_call: TRBV6-5
cdr3_aa: CASSPVPGPAFF; j_call: TRBJ1-1; v_call: TRBV9
cdr3_aa: CASSQDNGSNQPQHF; j_call: TRBJ1-5; v_call: TRBV4-1
cdr3_aa: CASSTGGQTQYF; j_call: TRBJ2-5; v_call: TRBV19
cdr3_aa: CASSQDSRTGYNEQFF; j_call: TRBJ2-1; v_call: TRBV4-2